Reported below is one T cell receptor beta chain. These data come from a study of T cell responses to AZD1222 COVID-19 vaccine. Germline values: CDR1 LNHNV, CDR2 YYDKDF (reference sequence). V was trimmed by 2 bases and J by 3 bases, leaving 2 bases between them. The CDR3 has 12 amino acids. This table comes from immunoSEQ multiplex PCR, and its TCRdb copy is limited to in-frame clones, with some not included. This table holds some 140,000 clones, 90% found once. The sequencing here drew on peripheral blood, taken on day 0 of AZD1222 vaccination. The chain joins TRBV15 to TRBJ1-5; no clear D gene. The TCR comes from an adult in good health. The chain's CDR3 is CATSRLNQPQHF. CDR3 nucleotide sequence: TGTGCCACCAGCAGACTCAATCAGCCCCAGCATTTT.